Listed below are T cell receptor beta chains from one sample, sequenced in a study of control samples from healthy donors and cancer patients. Sequencing was performed with immunoSEQ multiplex PCR; in TCRdb, only in-frame clones are kept and a portion is missing. Of roughly 170,000 clones in the sample, roughly 93% were seen once. The sample comprised blood. The receptors stem from a woman between 55 and 75 years old in good health. Each CDR3 is given with its conserved first and last residue. Fields, in order: D gene, J gene, clone size, V gene, CDR3 DNA, CDR3 protein. D genes are given only for firm matches. Part of the rows lack a size; the others show once, few, many or a class for expanded clones.

D gene: TRBD1
J gene: TRBJ2-5
clone size: once
V gene: TRBV5-1
CDR3 DNA: TGCGCCAGCAGCCCCGGACAGGGGGTGACAGAGACCCAGTACTTC
CDR3 protein: CASSPGQGVTETQYF

D gene: NA
J gene: TRBJ2-5
clone size: NA
V gene: TRBV7-9
CDR3 DNA: TGTGCCAGCAGCCCCCGGCCGGTCCGTGAAAGAAGGGGGGAGACCCAGTACTTC
CDR3 protein: CASSPRPVRERRGETQYF

D gene: TRBD1
J gene: TRBJ1-1
clone size: NA
V gene: TRBV12-5
CDR3 DNA: TGTGCTAGTGGTTTAGGACAGGGGAACACTGAAGCTTTCTTT
CDR3 protein: CASGLGQGNTEAFF

D gene: NA
J gene: TRBJ1-2
clone size: NA
V gene: TRBV2
CDR3 DNA: TGTGCCAGCAGGGAGACAGAGTCAAGCTATGGCTACACCTTC
CDR3 protein: CASRETESSYGYTF

D gene: TRBD1
J gene: TRBJ1-1
clone size: NA
V gene: TRBV7-2
CDR3 DNA: TGTGCCAGCAGCTCCAAGCACAGGGGGGCGAACACTGAAGCTTTCTTT
CDR3 protein: CASSSKHRGANTEAFF

D gene: NA
J gene: TRBJ1-1
clone size: NA
V gene: TRBV5-6
CDR3 DNA: TGTGCCAGCAGCTTTTGGAGGAGTAACACTGAAGCTTTCTTT
CDR3 protein: CASSFWRSNTEAFF

D gene: TRBD1
J gene: TRBJ1-5
clone size: NA
V gene: TRBV30
CDR3 DNA: TGTGCCTGGAGTTCGGACAGGGGAAATCAGCCCCAGCATTTT
CDR3 protein: CAWSSDRGNQPQHF

D gene: TRBD2
J gene: TRBJ2-1
clone size: NA
V gene: TRBV5-1
CDR3 DNA: TGCGCCAGCATGAGCTATGCTAGCGGAGAGGATGAGCAGTTCTTC
CDR3 protein: CASMSYASGEDEQFF

D gene: TRBD1
J gene: TRBJ1-6
clone size: NA
V gene: TRBV4-1
CDR3 DNA: TGCGCCAGCAGCCCTACAGGGGTTTCACCCCTCCACTTT
CDR3 protein: CASSPTGVSPLHF

D gene: TRBD1
J gene: TRBJ1-1
clone size: NA
V gene: TRBV7-9
CDR3 DNA: TGTGCCAGCAGCTTAGGGACAGGGAACACTGAAGCTTTCTTT
CDR3 protein: CASSLGTGNTEAFF

D gene: TRBD2
J gene: TRBJ2-1
clone size: NA
V gene: TRBV3-1/TRBV3-2
CDR3 DNA: TGTGCCAGCAGCGCAGGGACTAGCGGGGGGGGCAATGAGCAGTTCTTC
CDR3 protein: CASSAGTSGGGNEQFF

D gene: NA
J gene: TRBJ1-5
clone size: NA
V gene: TRBV7-3
CDR3 DNA: TGTGCCAGCAGCCCTGGCCCTGGGGAGAATCAGCCCCAGCATTTT
CDR3 protein: CASSPGPGENQPQHF

D gene: NA
J gene: TRBJ1-2
clone size: NA
V gene: TRBV20-1
CDR3 DNA: TGCAGTGCCCACCTCTATGGCTACACCTTC
CDR3 protein: CSAHLYGYTF

D gene: TRBD2
J gene: TRBJ2-3
clone size: NA
V gene: TRBV7-2
CDR3 DNA: TGTGCCAGCAGCTTAGTGGTCGGCAGCGGGGGTACAGATACGCAGTATTTT
CDR3 protein: CASSLVVGSGGTDTQYF

D gene: NA
J gene: TRBJ1-2
clone size: NA
V gene: TRBV5-6
CDR3 DNA: TGTGCCAGCAGCTTGAACAGGAACTATGGCTACACCTTC
CDR3 protein: CASSLNRNYGYTF

D gene: NA
J gene: TRBJ1-6
clone size: once
V gene: TRBV2
CDR3 DNA: TGTGCCAGCAGGAACCGGGACGTCCATTCACCCCTCCACTTT
CDR3 protein: CASRNRDVHSPLHF

D gene: NA
J gene: TRBJ1-4
clone size: NA
V gene: TRBV2
CDR3 DNA: TGTGCCAGCAGTGTGCCCCCCGAAAAACTGTTTTTT
CDR3 protein: CASSVPPEKLFF

D gene: NA
J gene: TRBJ1-1
clone size: NA
V gene: TRBV11-3
CDR3 DNA: TGTGCCAGCAGCTTAGGAAACGGAGAGGGAAGGTCTGAAGCTTTCTTT
CDR3 protein: CASSLGNGEGRSEAFF

D gene: NA
J gene: TRBJ2-4
clone size: NA
V gene: TRBV2
CDR3 DNA: TGTGCCAGCAGTGACCGGACAGTTCTAGCCAAAAACATTCAGTACTTC
CDR3 protein: CASSDRTVLAKNIQYF

D gene: NA
J gene: TRBJ1-6
clone size: NA
V gene: TRBV6-2/TRBV6-3
CDR3 DNA: TGTGCCAGCAGTTACGGGGGGCGTCGGAATTCACCCCTCCACTTT
CDR3 protein: CASSYGGRRNSPLHF